What follows are 22 T cell receptor beta chains derived from one specimen sequenced in a study of OX40 agonist ivuxolimab in advanced cancers. Measured with immunoSEQ multiplex PCR; TCRdb has only the in-frame clones, and not every one. The profile shows almost 85,000 clones, 90% to 95% of them singletons. This material consisted of CD4+ or CD8+ T cells sorted from blood, taken in a trial of the OX40 agonist ivuxolimab. Receptors originate from an adult with an advanced solid tumor such as melanoma, head and neck, liver or kidney cancer.

V is TRBV30 and J is TRBJ2-7, with a weak D call TRBD2 (5 bases). The CDR3 has 13 amino acids. Trimming took 8 bases from V and 1 from J, leaving 15 bases between them. Germline V gene lookup returns CDR1 GTSNPN and CDR2 SVGIG (reference sequence). The CDR3 loop reads CAAHAGRSYEQYF. The CDR3 region has the DNA TGTGCCGCCCATGCGGGCCGATCCTACGAGCAGTACTTC.

CDR3 amino acids: CSVDWKGGGKYNEQFF. The CDR3 DNA reads TGCAGCGTTGACTGGAAAGGGGGCGGAAAGTACAATGAGCAGTTCTTC. The chain is built from TRBV29-1 and TRBJ2-1; 7 nucleotides agree with TRBD1. The CDR3 consists of 16 residues. The J segment lost 4 bases and the V segment lost 3 bases, leaving 12 bases of the junction unmatched. CDR1 and CDR2 from the germline V gene are SQVTM and ANQGSEA.

This clone was seen once. The CDR3 DNA reads TGTGCCAGCAGCCCCGGACTAGCGGGGTTCTACGAGCAGTACTTC. Translation: CASSPGLAGFYEQYF. J is TRBJ2-7 and V is TRBV7-2; TRBD2 aligns across 12 bases. The germline gives CDR1 SGHTA, CDR2 FQGNSA. The CDR3 is 15 residues long. V shed 5 bases and J 3 bases; nucleotides not matched to a gene: 5.

The rearrangement joins TRBV9 to TRBJ2-3, with D unclear. The CDR3 sequence is 14 residues long. Germline assignment: CDR1 SGDLS and CDR2 YYNGEE. V shed 0 bases and J shed 6 bases, with 11 bases lying between them. The CDR3 protein is CASSVGGDGDTQYF. Written as DNA, the CDR3 is TGTGCCAGCAGCGTAGGTGGAGACGGGGATACGCAGTATTTT.

Only one count was recorded for this clone. V and J are TRBV30 and TRBJ1-2; D unresolved. V lost 6 bases and J 7 bases, leaving 15 bases between the germline ends. The CDR3 sequence is 12 residues long. Looked up from germline, CDR1 is GTSNPN and CDR2 is SVGIG (reference sequence). The CDR3 loop is CACWEAGIGYTF. The CDR3 DNA reads as TGTGCCTGCTGGGAGGCGGGGATTGGCTACACCTTC. Using reference TRBV30 and TRBJ1-2 for the parts outside the CDR3, the full variable domain is SQTIHQWPATLVQPVGSPLSLECTVEGTSNPNLYWYRQAAGRGLQLLFYSVGIGQISSEVPQNLSASRPQDRQFILSSKKLLLSDSGFYLCACWEAGIGYTFGSGTRLTVV.

The chain is built from TRBV7-3 and TRBJ2-5; 9 positions agree with TRBD1. Germline assignment: CDR1 SGHTA and CDR2 FQGTGA. The trim removed 3 bases at V and 5 bases at J, leaving 7 bases unmatched. This CDR3 has 15 residues. For the CDR3, the DNA is TGTGCCAGCAGCTTCACAGGGGGCTCGGGGGAGACCCAGTACTTC. It encodes CASSFTGGSGETQYF.

V and J are TRBV6-6 and TRBJ1-5; D not certain. Germline V gene sequence: CDR1 MNHNY, CDR2 SVGAGI (reference sequence). V was pared by 8 bases and J by 5 bases, with 13 bases between. CDR3 length equals 13 residues. The CDR3 protein is CASGFSGYQPQHF. DNA for the CDR3: TGTGCCAGCGGATTTTCCGGGTATCAGCCCCAGCATTTT.

The rearrangement uses TRBV27 and TRBJ2-7; no clear D gene. The V end was cut by 4 bases, the J end by 4 bases, with 8 bases between. Germline CDR1 reads MNHEY; CDR2 reads SMNVEV (reference sequence). The CDR3 has 12 residues. As DNA, the CDR3 is TGTGCCAGCAGTTCTTTAGGGTACGAGCAGTACTTC. It codes for CASSSLGYEQYF.

This sequence joins TRBV15 and TRBJ2-1, with 11 positions matching TRBD2. CDR3 length: 19 amino acids. Germline-derived CDR1 and CDR2 are LNHNV and YYDKDF (reference sequence). J gave up 5 bases and V 4 bases, and 16 bases lay outside the gene matches. CDR3: CATSTAGLAAPQGNNEQFF. The CDR3, as DNA: TGTGCCACCAGCACGGCGGGACTAGCGGCCCCTCAGGGTAACAATGAGCAGTTCTTC. The full variable domain, with the rest looked up from reference TRBV15 and TRBJ2-1, is DAMVIQNPRYQVTQFGKPVTLSCSQTLNHNVMYWYQQKSSQAPKLLFHYYDKDFNNEADTPDNFQSRRPNTSFCFLDIRSPGLGDTAMYLCATSTAGLAAPQGNNEQFFGPGTRLTVL.

The chain has TRBV27 and TRBJ2-1, with D perhaps TRBD1 (5 bases). The CDR3 totals 12 residues. Germline CDR1 MNHEY, CDR2 SMNVEV (reference sequence). Trimming took off 10 bases at V and 4 bases at J, with 11 bases between the two ends. In DNA, the CDR3 is TGTGCCACCCAAACAGGTTACAATGAGCAGTTCTTC. Translating gives CATQTGYNEQFF.

The rearrangement links TRBV6-5 to TRBJ2-2, with a possible D match to TRBD1 (6 bases). Germline lookup yields CDR1 MNHEY and CDR2 SVGAGI. The CDR3 runs 13 residues. The V gene lost 2 bases and the J gene lost 6 bases, with 7 bases spanning the gap. The CDR3 DNA reads TGTGCCAGCAGTTACGGGGGCCCCGGGGAGCTGTTTTTT. Translation: CASSYGGPGELFF.

The chain recombines TRBV27 with TRBJ2-7; 10 nucleotides agree with TRBD1. The J segment lost 4 bases and the V segment lost 5 bases, leaving 5 bases of the junction unmatched. The CDR3 covers 14 residues. Per the germline V gene, CDR1 is MNHEY and CDR2 is SMNVEV (reference sequence). As DNA, the CDR3 is TGTGCCAGCAGTGCCGGGACAGGGGAGTACGAGCAGTACTTC. This encodes CASSAGTGEYEQYF.

J is TRBJ1-4 and V is TRBV5-6, with 7 positions matching TRBD1. Trimming removed 3 bases from V and 11 bases from J; junction bases left unmatched: 16. The CDR3 consists of 16 residues. Germline CDR1 and CDR2: SGHDT and YYEEEE. Here the CDR3 DNA reads TGTGCCAGCAGCTCCCCCCGGGTAGGGGGCCCAAAGAAACTGTTTTTT. Translated: CASSSPRVGGPKKLFF.

The chain uses TRBV4-2 and TRBJ2-7; TRBD2 is a possible D gene (6 bases). The V end lost 0 bases, the J end lost 3 bases, and 18 bases lay between the germline ends. The CDR3 runs 17 residues. CDR1 LGHNA and CDR2 YNFKEQ come from the germline V gene. This CDR3 is CASSQEGGGEEFYEQYF. As DNA, the CDR3 is TGTGCCAGCAGCCAAGAGGGGGGTGGGGAGGAGTTCTACGAGCAGTACTTC.

This chain joins TRBV4-1 and TRBJ2-7, with D perhaps matching TRBD1 (5 bases). The CDR3 extends over 13 amino acids. V was pared by 4 bases and J by 2 bases, with 9 bases between. Per germline, CDR1 MGHRA and CDR2 YSYEKL. The CDR3 loop reads CASSLEGAYEQYF. The CDR3 DNA is TGCGCCAGCAGCCTGGAAGGGGCCTACGAGCAGTACTTC.

The J gene is TRBJ2-1, the V gene TRBV7-3; TRBD2 matches 14 bases. CDR1 SGHTA and CDR2 FQGTGA come from the germline V gene. With V trimmed by 6 bases and J by 7 bases, 5 bases remained unmatched. There are 15 residues in the CDR3. CDR3 DNA sequence: TGTGCCAGCAGTCAGGGACTAGCGGGAGAGAATGAGCAGTTCTTC. Amino acid sequence: CASSQGLAGENEQFF.

The V gene is TRBV2, the J gene TRBJ1-5; tentatively, D is TRBD1 (6 bases). Trimming took off 5 bases at V and 4 bases at J, with 12 bases between the two ends. The CDR3 has 14 amino acids. Germline loops: CDR1 SNHLY, CDR2 FYNNEI. Here the CDR3 DNA reads TGTGCCAGCAGTACGGGGGCACTTAATCAGCCCCAGCATTTT. It translates to CASSTGALNQPQHF.

The chain is built from TRBV28 and TRBJ1-5; no firm D call. V was shortened by 6 bases and J by 1 base, with 10 bases between the two germline ends. Germline V gene data show CDR1 as MDHEN and CDR2 as SYDVKM. The CDR3 spans 14 residues. DNA for the CDR3: TGTGCCAGCAGCCCTTTTTCAAGCAATCAGCCCCAGCATTTT. Residues: CASSPFSSNQPQHF.

This clone was recorded once. The rearrangement uses TRBV7-8 and TRBJ2-7; the D is unclear. Germline lookup yields CDR1 SGHVS and CDR2 FQNEAQ. The V end lost 3 bases, the J end lost 1 base, and 10 bases lay between the germline ends. This CDR3 spans 14 amino acids. In DNA, the CDR3 is TGTGCCAGCAGCTTCGTCCCCCTTTCCTACGAGCAGTACTTC. It specifies CASSFVPLSYEQYF.

V gene TRBV7-9 combines with J gene TRBJ2-3; no definite D call. Germline CDR1 SEHNR, CDR2 FQNEAQ (reference sequence). Trimming left V 5 bases short and J 5 bases short, with 11 bases between. CDR3 length equals 13 residues. DNA of the CDR3: TGTGCCAGCAGCCCAACCGTTAGAGATACGCAGTATTTT. Translating gives CASSPTVRDTQYF.

The genes are TRBV14 and TRBJ2-7, with 9 bases that match TRBD2. Germline-derived CDR1 and CDR2 are SGHDN and FVKESK. The V and J ends lost 1 base and 2 bases, in that order; junction bases with no gene match: 24. This CDR3 is built from 22 residues. The CDR3 region has the DNA TGTGCCAGCAGCCAAGTAGGCCCCAAGCTAGCGGGACCATCTTCAACCGCCTACGAGCAGTACTTC. This translates into CASSQVGPKLAGPSSTAYEQYF. Filled out from reference TRBV14 and TRBJ2-7, the complete variable domain reads EAGVTQFPSHSVIEKGQTVTLRCDPISGHDNLYWYRRVMGKEIKFLLHFVKESKQDESGMPNNRFLAERTGGTYSTLKVQPAELEDSGVYFCASSQVGPKLAGPSSTAYEQYFGPGTRLTVT.

This sequence joins TRBV7-2 and TRBJ2-1; tentatively, D is TRBD2 (5 bases). V was trimmed by 1 base and J by 2 bases, leaving 12 bases between them. Germline CDR1 is SGHTA and CDR2 is FQGNSA. The CDR3 is made up of 16 amino acids. CDR3 region: CASSLGLAGTYNEQFF. The CDR3, as DNA: TGTGCCAGCAGCTTAGGGCTAGCCGGAACCTACAATGAGCAGTTCTTC.